The present TCR beta chain was sequenced within a study of blood T cells in healthy people across ages. The V gene end was trimmed by 4 bases and the J gene end by 6 bases; junction bases not matched to a gene: 6. Germline lookup yields CDR1 LGHDT and CDR2 YNNKEL (reference sequence). This CDR3 comprises 14 residues. The authors ran a second PCR of roughly 7 to 11 cycles using a sample-barcoded 5' primer and a J-beta primer mix. Carrying 12 random nucleotides, a template-switch adaptor labeled each individual cDNA molecule. Via MiXCR, TCRdb re-called the 5' RACE reads, giving one row per CDR3 protein. This sample has some 320,000 distinct CDR3 sequences, with less than 30% found just once.

The receptor comes from a woman in her seventies in good health. The chain recombines TRBV3-1 with TRBJ1-5; 7 nucleotides align to TRBD1. Sequenced sample: blood. This chain's CDR3 is CASSPQGGGQPQHF. Written as DNA, the CDR3 is TGTGCCAGCAGCCCCCAGGGGGGTGGTCAGCCCCAGCATTTT.